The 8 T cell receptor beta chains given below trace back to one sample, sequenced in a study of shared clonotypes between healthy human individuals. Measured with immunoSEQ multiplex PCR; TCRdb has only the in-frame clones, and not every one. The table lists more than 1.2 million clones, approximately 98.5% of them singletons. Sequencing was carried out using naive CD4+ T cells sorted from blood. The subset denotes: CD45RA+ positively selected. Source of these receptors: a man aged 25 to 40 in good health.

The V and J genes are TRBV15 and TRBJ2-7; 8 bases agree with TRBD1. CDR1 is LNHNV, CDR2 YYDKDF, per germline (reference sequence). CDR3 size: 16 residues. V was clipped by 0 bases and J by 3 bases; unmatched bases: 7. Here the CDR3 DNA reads TGTGCCACCAGCAGAGATCTGTCCAGGGGGCTCTACGAGCAGTACTTC. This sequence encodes CATSRDLSRGLYEQYF.

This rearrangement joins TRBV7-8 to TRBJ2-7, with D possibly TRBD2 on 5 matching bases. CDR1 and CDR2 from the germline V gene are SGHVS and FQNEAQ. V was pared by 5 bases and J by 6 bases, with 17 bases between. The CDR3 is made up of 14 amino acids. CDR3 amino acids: CASSDAIASSEQYF. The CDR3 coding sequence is TGTGCCAGCAGCGACGCCATAGCTAGCTCCGAGCAGTACTTC.

The DNA of the CDR3 is TGTGCCAGCACCCCAAGCGGGAACACCGGGGAGCTGTTTTTT. Protein sequence: CASTPSGNTGELFF. The chain has TRBV14 and TRBJ2-2; TRBD2 is a possible D gene (5 bases). V lost 7 bases and J lost 1, with 10 bases in between. Germline V CDR1 and CDR2: SGHDN, FVKESK. CDR3 length equals 14 residues.

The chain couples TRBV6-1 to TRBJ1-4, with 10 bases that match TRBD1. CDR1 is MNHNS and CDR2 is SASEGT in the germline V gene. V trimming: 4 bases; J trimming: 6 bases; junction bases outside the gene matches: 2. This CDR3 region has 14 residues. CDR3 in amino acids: CASSGDRGYEKLFF. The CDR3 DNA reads TGTGCCAGCAGTGGGGACAGGGGTTATGAAAAACTGTTTTTT.

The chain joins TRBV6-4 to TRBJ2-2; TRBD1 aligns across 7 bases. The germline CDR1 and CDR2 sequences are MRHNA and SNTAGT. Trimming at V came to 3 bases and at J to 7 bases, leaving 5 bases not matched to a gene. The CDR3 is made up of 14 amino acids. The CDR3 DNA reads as TGTGCCAGCAGTGATCGTGCAGGGGGCGGGGAGCTGTTTTTT. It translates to CASSDRAGGGELFF.

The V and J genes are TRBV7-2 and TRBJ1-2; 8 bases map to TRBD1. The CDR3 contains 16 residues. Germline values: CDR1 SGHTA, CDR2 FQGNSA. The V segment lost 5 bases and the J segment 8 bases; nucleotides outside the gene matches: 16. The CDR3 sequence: CASSLGQGRRIEGYTF. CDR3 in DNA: TGTGCCAGCAGCCTCGGACAGGGCCGACGCATAGAAGGCTACACCTTC.

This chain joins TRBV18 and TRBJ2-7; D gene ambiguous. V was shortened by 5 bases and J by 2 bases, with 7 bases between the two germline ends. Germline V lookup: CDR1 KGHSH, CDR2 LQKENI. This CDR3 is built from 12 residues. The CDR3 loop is CASSEDAYEQYF. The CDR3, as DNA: TGTGCCAGCTCAGAAGATGCCTACGAGCAGTACTTC.

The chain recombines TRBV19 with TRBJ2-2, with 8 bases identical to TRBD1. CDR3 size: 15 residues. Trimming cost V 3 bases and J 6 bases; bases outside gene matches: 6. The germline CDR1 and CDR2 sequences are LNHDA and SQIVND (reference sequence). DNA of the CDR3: TGTGCCAGTAGTATCAGGGGGCTACTACCCGGGGAGCTGTTTTTT. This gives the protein CASSIRGLLPGELFF.